The 7 T cell receptor beta chains listed next were all sequenced from one sample in a study of blood T cell repertoires in COVID-19. Measured with immunoSEQ multiplex PCR; TCRdb has only the in-frame clones, and not every one. The profile shows some 170,000 clones, about 86% of them singletons. The sample was peripheral blood. Every receptor here comes from a woman older than 75 with acute or convalescent COVID-19.

This chain links TRBV29-1 with TRBJ2-5; 8 nucleotides line up with TRBD2. The CDR3 is 12 amino acids. From germline, CDR1 is SQVTM and CDR2 ANQGSEA. CDR3 sequence (DNA): TGCAGTGCTCGGACTAGCTGGGAGACCCAGTACTTC. It translates to CSARTSWETQYF.

V is TRBV3-1 (or the pseudogene TRBV3-2) and J is TRBJ1-2, with 7 bases lining up with TRBD1. The CDR3 covers 16 residues. Germline CDR1 LGHDT, CDR2 YNNKEL (reference sequence). V lost 1 base, J lost 2 bases, and 7 bases stayed unmatched. The CDR3: CASSQVLTGRNYGYTF. CDR3 nucleotides: TGTGCCAGCAGCCAAGTTTTGACAGGGAGGAACTATGGCTACACCTTC.

The CDR3 loop reads CAWSRGGAGGYTF. In DNA, the CDR3 is TGTGCCTGGAGTCGCGGTGGGGCAGGGGGCTACACCTTC. The V gene is TRBV30, the J gene TRBJ1-2, with D tentatively TRBD1 (5 bases). The germline V gene encodes CDR1 GTSNPN and CDR2 SVGIG (reference sequence). V dropped 2 bases and J dropped 8 bases, with 15 bases sitting between them. The CDR3 length is 13 residues.

This sequence joins TRBV5-1 and TRBJ1-1; D not resolved. This CDR3 is built from 15 residues. Germline CDR1 is SGHRS and CDR2 is YFSETQ. Trimming removed 6 bases from V and 2 bases from J, with 17 bases in between. DNA of the CDR3: TGCGCCAGCACTCCCCAACCGGGGAGAAACACTGAAGCTTTCTTT. This gives the protein CASTPQPGRNTEAFF.

This clone was detected once. This chain uses TRBV9 with TRBJ1-6; no definite D call. Germline-derived CDR1 and CDR2 are SGDLS and YYNGEE. Trimming removed 0 bases from V and 7 bases from J, with 11 bases in between. The CDR3 is 15 residues long. The DNA for the CDR3 is TGTGCCAGCAGCGTAGGCCCGGCCGGGAATTCACCCCTCCACTTT. Residues: CASSVGPAGNSPLHF.

V usage is TRBV6-1 and J usage is TRBJ2-5; 14 positions match TRBD2. Germline CDR1 and CDR2: MNHNS and SASEGT. The CDR3 length is 16 residues. Trimming took 1 base from V and 13 from J; bases not matched to a gene: 11. The CDR3 DNA follows: TGTGCCAGCAGTGAAGTATTAGGGACTAGCGGGAGTCATCGGTACTTC. Translation: CASSEVLGTSGSHRYF.

This clone was counted once. This chain connects TRBV2 to TRBJ1-2; D is ambiguous. CDR1 and CDR2 (germline): SNHLY, FYNNEI. CDR3 length equals 15 residues. Trimming took 6 bases from V and 4 from J, leaving 18 bases between them. CDR3 residues: CASSVKGANPYGYTF. DNA for the CDR3: TGTGCCAGCAGCGTTAAGGGAGCGAACCCCTATGGCTACACCTTC.